These 30 T cell receptor beta chains came from one sample sequenced in a study of human T cells and chemical hapten exposure. As to time point: patch test 1, 2 weeks after DPC sensitization. Specified treatment: therapeutic diphenylcyclopropenone sensitization with weekly scalp DPC. TCRdb redid the calling of the RACE reads with MiXCR, one entry per CDR3 protein. The table lists about 380,000 distinct CDR3 sequences, nearly 5% of them singletons. Here the sequenced sample was whole blood, taken in connection with sensitization to the hapten diphenylcyclopropenone (DPC). Receptor source: a woman aged 45-65 years with alopecia areata. Some clones in this sample may be carry-over from other donors' samples.

This clonotype showed up many times. The chain recombines TRBV5-6 with TRBJ1-5; 10 bases fit TRBD1. CDR1 and CDR2 from the germline V gene are SGHDT and YYEEEE. The CDR3 has 15 amino acids. The junction had 4 bases not matched to a gene; V was cut back by 4 bases and J by 3 bases. Here the CDR3 reads CASSPGTGDNQPQHF. The DNA of the CDR3 is TGTGCCAGCAGCCCAGGGACAGGGGACAATCAGCCCCAGCATTTT.

This clonotype has at least ten counts. The rearrangement uses TRBV12-3 or TRBV12-4 and TRBJ1-2, with D maybe TRBD1 (6 bases). The V end was cut by 3 bases, the J end by 2 bases, with 7 bases between. This CDR3 has 13 amino acids. CDR3 protein: CASSFQGNYGYTF. The CDR3 region has the DNA TGTGCCAGCAGTTTCCAGGGGAACTATGGCTACACCTTC.

This clonotype occurred many times. As DNA, the CDR3 is TGCGCCAGCAGCTTGGCTTCGTACCAAGAGACCCAGTACTTC. Translating it yields CASSLASYQETQYF. The gene calls are TRBV5-1 and TRBJ2-5; D is unclear. The V gene's germline CDR1 is SGHRS and CDR2 YFSETQ. V was trimmed by 0 bases and J by 0 bases, leaving 6 bases between them. The CDR3 sequence is 14 residues long. The variable domain in full, completed from reference TRBV5-1 and TRBJ2-5, reads KAGVTQTPRYLIKTRGQQVTLSCSPISGHRSVSWYQQTPGQGLQFLFEYFSETQRNKGNFPGRFSGRQFSNSRSEMNVSTLELGDSALYLCASSLASYQETQYFGPGTRLLVL.

Many counts were recorded for this clonotype. The DNA for the CDR3 is TGTGCCAGCAGCTATCAGGGCCACGAGCAGTACTTC. As protein: CASSYQGHEQYF. This chain connects TRBV6-6 to TRBJ2-7, with D possibly TRBD1 on 5 matching bases. The CDR3 length is 12 residues. Germline-derived CDR1 and CDR2 are MNHNY and SVGAGI (reference sequence). Deletions cut 6 bases from V and 5 bases from J, with 11 bases between.

This rearrangement joins TRBV30 to TRBJ2-1; D may be TRBD1 (6 bases). CDR1 is GTSNPN and CDR2 is SVGIG in the germline V gene (reference sequence). V was clipped by 0 bases and J by 7 bases, with 7 bases between them. CDR3 length equals 12 residues. The CDR3 loop is CAWSVRGNEQFF. In DNA, the CDR3 is TGTGCCTGGAGTGTAAGGGGGAATGAGCAGTTCTTC.

This chain uses TRBV27 with TRBJ2-1; TRBD1 aligns across 10 bases. The V gene end was trimmed by 5 bases and the J gene end by 6 bases; junction bases not matched to a gene: 7. CDR1 MNHEY and CDR2 SMNVEV come from the germline V gene (reference sequence). CDR3 size: 15 residues. The CDR3 sequence: CASSNGQGVGNEQFF. The DNA of the CDR3 is TGTGCCAGCAGTAATGGACAGGGGGTCGGCAATGAGCAGTTCTTC.

This rearrangement joins TRBV6-6 to TRBJ2-7; 7 nucleotides align to TRBD1. The CDR3 has 14 amino acids. CDR1 is MNHNY, CDR2 SVGAGI, per germline (reference sequence). Trimming at V came to 6 bases and at J to 4 bases, leaving 9 bases not matched to a gene. Here the CDR3 DNA reads TGTGCCAGCAGCGCAGTAGACAGGGCGTACGAGCAGTACTTC. Its translation is CASSAVDRAYEQYF.

V gene TRBV5-1 combines with J gene TRBJ2-1, with 11 bases lining up with TRBD2. Germline V gene lookup returns CDR1 SGHRS and CDR2 YFSETQ. J gave up 9 bases and V 0 bases, and 8 bases lay outside the gene matches. The CDR3 sequence is 16 residues long. CDR3 nucleotides: TGCGCCAGCAGCTTGGCCGTGCTAGCGGGAGGAGGTGAGCAGTTCTTC. It codes for CASSLAVLAGGGEQFF.

The sample holds a few counts of this clonotype. The J gene is TRBJ2-7, the V gene TRBV20-1; maybe TRBD2 (6 bases). Germline CDR1 reads DFQATT; CDR2 reads SNEGSKA (reference sequence). Trimming shortened V by 4 bases and J by 1 base, and 11 bases separated the two germline ends. The CDR3 sequence is 13 residues long. The CDR3 here is CSAMRRGSYEQYF. DNA for the CDR3: TGCAGTGCTATGAGGCGGGGTTCCTACGAGCAGTACTTC.

This clonotype was observed a few times. V usage is TRBV29-1 and J usage is TRBJ2-2, with D perhaps matching TRBD1 (6 bases). The length of the CDR3 is 14 residues. Germline V lookup: CDR1 SQVTM, CDR2 ANQGSEA. Trimming removed 4 bases from V and 2 bases from J, with 11 bases in between. The CDR3 protein is CSVGQVGNTGELFF. The CDR3 DNA reads TGCAGCGTTGGACAGGTTGGAAACACCGGGGAGCTGTTTTTT.

In nucleotides, the CDR3 is TGTGCCACCAGCAGTGTCGACACGCTGTATAATTCACCCCTCCACTTT. It yields the protein CATSSVDTLYNSPLHF. The chain recombines TRBV15 with TRBJ1-6; D gene unclear. In germline, CDR1 is LNHNV, CDR2 YYDKDF (reference sequence). Trimming shortened V by 3 bases and J by 4 bases, and 13 bases separated the two germline ends. The CDR3 totals 16 residues.

This clonotype was seen only a few times. The chain is built from TRBV30 and TRBJ1-1; D unresolved. Germline CDR1 is GTSNPN and CDR2 is SVGIG (reference sequence). Trimming removed 1 base at V and 3 bases at J, with 3 bases between. The CDR3 covers 11 residues. The CDR3 DNA follows: TGTGCCTGGAGTGACTACACTGAAGCTTTCTTT. The encoded protein is CAWSDYTEAFF. Full variable domain (rest looked up from reference TRBV30 and TRBJ1-1): SQTIHQWPATLVQPVGSPLSLECTVEGTSNPNLYWYRQAAGRGLQLLFYSVGIGQISSEVPQNLSASRPQDRQFILSSKKLLLSDSGFYLCAWSDYTEAFFGQGTRLTVV.

The gene calls are TRBV12-3 or TRBV12-4 and TRBJ1-5, with D perhaps matching TRBD1 (6 bases). With 2 bases removed from V and 3 bases from J, the gap between germline ends came to 14 bases. The CDR3 consists of 16 residues. DNA for the CDR3: TGTGCCAGCAGTTTAAGGGCAGGGGTGGACAATCAGCCCCAGCATTTT. It is translated as CASSLRAGVDNQPQHF.

This clonotype was counted many times. This chain joins TRBV11-2 and TRBJ2-7; a possible D gene is TRBD1 (6 bases). The CDR3 contains 17 residues. Germline CDR1 reads SGHAT; CDR2 reads FQNNGV. The ends were cut back, 3 bases at V and 6 bases at J, with 24 bases in the middle. The CDR3 protein is CASSFPSGTSPRGEQYF. DNA of the CDR3: TGTGCCAGCAGCTTCCCCTCTGGGACATCCCCGAGGGGCGAGCAGTACTTC.

The chain couples TRBV4-3 to TRBJ2-2; D is possibly TRBD2 (6 bases). Germline V gives CDR1 LGHNA, CDR2 YSLEER. This CDR3 has 14 residues. The ends were cut back, 2 bases at V and 4 bases at J, with 8 bases in the middle. This CDR3 reads CASSQTGVTGELFF. The CDR3 DNA is TGCGCCAGCAGCCAAACGGGAGTCACCGGGGAGCTGTTTTTT.

This clonotype was detected many times. The V and J genes are TRBV7-6 and TRBJ1-1; TRBD1 matches 8 bases. This CDR3 is 13 amino acids long. The V gene end was trimmed by 2 bases and the J gene end by 5 bases; junction bases not matched to a gene: 1. CDR1 and CDR2 (germline): SGHVS, FNYEAQ. Here the CDR3 reads CASSLRQGTEAFF. DNA for the CDR3: TGTGCCAGCAGCTTAAGACAGGGGACTGAAGCTTTCTTT.

Ten or more counts support this clonotype. V usage is TRBV27 and J usage is TRBJ2-7; D not certain. Deletions cut 7 bases from V and 7 bases from J, with 20 bases between. The CDR3 sequence is 14 residues long. Germline-derived CDR1 and CDR2 are MNHEY and SMNVEV (reference sequence). The chain's CDR3 is CASKDGHLLREQYF. CDR3 DNA: TGTGCCAGCAAGGACGGCCACCTCCTACGAGAGCAGTACTTC.

This clonotype appeared many times. The CDR3 DNA sequence: TGTGCCAGCAGTTTGCGACAGGGGGGTAGAGACTATGGCTACACCTTC. Its protein is CASSLRQGGRDYGYTF. V gene TRBV27 combines with J gene TRBJ1-2; 9 bases align to TRBD1. The CDR3 totals 16 residues. In germline, CDR1 is MNHEY, CDR2 SMNVEV (reference sequence). Unmatched junction bases numbered 8, after V lost 3 bases and J lost 3 bases.

This clonotype was seen many times. The chain carries TRBV10-3 and TRBJ1-1; no clear D gene. Looked up from germline, CDR1 is ENHRY and CDR2 is SYGVKD. The V end lost 3 bases, the J end lost 8 bases, and 7 bases lay between the germline ends. The CDR3 has 11 amino acids. Here the CDR3 reads CAISEGQEAFF. The CDR3 region has the DNA TGTGCCATCAGTGAAGGGCAGGAAGCTTTCTTT.

This clonotype was seen at least ten times. The chain links TRBV7-8 to TRBJ2-3; TRBD1 is a possible D gene (6 bases). Trimming pared 2 bases from V and 1 base from J, leaving 13 bases between. The CDR3 length is 16 residues. The V gene's germline CDR1 is SGHVS and CDR2 FQNEAQ. For the CDR3, the DNA is TGTGCCAGCAGCTTATTTATGGCAGGGGGCACAGATACGCAGTATTTT. Translated, it gives CASSLFMAGGTDTQYF.

This clonotype was picked up many times. The chain carries TRBV12-3 or TRBV12-4 and TRBJ2-1; 7 bases fit TRBD2. With 3 bases clipped from V and 8 bases from J, the junction kept 13 bases outside the gene matches. This CDR3 has 16 residues. CDR3 in DNA: TGTGCCAGCAGTTTTGGTGGGCTAGCGGCCACCTATGAGCAGTTCTTC. It translates to CASSFGGLAATYEQFF.

V usage is TRBV6-1 and J usage is TRBJ2-7; D remains ambiguous. CDR1 is MNHNS, CDR2 SASEGT, per germline. The ends were cut back, 2 bases at V and 6 bases at J, with 8 bases in the middle. The CDR3 contains 12 residues. CDR3 residues: CASSENVSEQYF. In nucleotides, the CDR3 is TGTGCCAGCAGTGAAAACGTGAGCGAGCAGTACTTC.

This clonotype was seen a few times. The chain's CDR3 is CSARDGRQGEAFF. CDR3 sequence (DNA): TGCAGTGCTAGAGATGGACGGCAGGGTGAAGCTTTCTTT. The gene calls are TRBV20-1 and TRBJ1-1; perhaps TRBD1 as D (5 bases). The ends were cut back, 0 bases at V and 7 bases at J, with 12 bases in the middle. This CDR3 spans 13 amino acids. CDR1 and CDR2 from the germline V gene are DFQATT and SNEGSKA (reference sequence).

The sample holds a few counts of this clonotype. The CDR3 coding sequence is TGTGCCAGCAGTTTTGGGGGAATGGGCACTGAAGCTTTCTTT. Translating gives CASSFGGMGTEAFF. The chain is built from TRBV27 and TRBJ1-1, with D possibly TRBD1 on 5 matching bases. V shed 3 bases and J shed 4 bases, with 12 bases lying between them. Germline V CDR1 and CDR2: MNHEY, SMNVEV (reference sequence). The CDR3 is 14 residues long.

This clonotype occurred a few times. The rearrangement links TRBV2 to TRBJ2-2, with 13 positions matching TRBD2. Germline lookup yields CDR1 SNHLY and CDR2 FYNNEI. CDR3 size: 14 residues. V lost 6 bases and J lost 5; bases outside the gene matches: 0. The CDR3 DNA reads as TGTGCCAGCAGGACTAGCGGGGGGACCGGGGAGCTGTTTTTT. Protein: CASRTSGGTGELFF.

This clonotype has a count of ten or more. The rearrangement joins TRBV9 to TRBJ2-1; 8 bases agree with TRBD2. Germline values: CDR1 SGDLS, CDR2 YYNGEE. V shed 5 bases and J 0 bases; nucleotides not matched to a gene: 1. The CDR3 spans 14 residues. The CDR3 DNA follows: TGTGCCAGCAGTAGCGGGAACTCCTACAATGAGCAGTTCTTC. As protein: CASSSGNSYNEQFF.

This clonotype was counted many times. This chain connects TRBV6-5 to TRBJ2-5; TRBD1 agrees at 7 bases. There are 14 residues in the CDR3. V lost 6 bases to trimming and J lost 2 bases; unmatched junction nucleotides: 6. The germline V gene has CDR1 MNHEY and CDR2 SVGAGI. CDR3 DNA sequence: TGTGCCAGCAGCCAAGACAGGGTTCAAGAGACCCAGTACTTC. Translating gives CASSQDRVQETQYF.

This clonotype occurred a few times. The chain joins TRBV15 to TRBJ2-1; TRBD2 matches at 13 bases. This CDR3 contains 17 residues. In germline, CDR1 is LNHNV, CDR2 YYDKDF (reference sequence). The trim removed 0 bases at V and 9 bases at J, leaving 8 bases unmatched. The CDR3 nucleotides read TGTGCCACCAGCAGAGAAGGGGGACTAGCGGGGATATTTGAGCAGTTCTTC. It codes for CATSREGGLAGIFEQFF.

This clonotype was seen at least ten times. The genes are TRBV6-1 and TRBJ1-1; D call uncertain. The length of the CDR3 is 14 residues. Germline V gives CDR1 MNHNS, CDR2 SASEGT. The V gene lost 2 bases and the J gene lost 0 bases, with 7 bases spanning the gap. The CDR3 DNA sequence: TGTGCCAGCAGTGAAAAGATGATGAACACTGAAGCTTTCTTT. This gives the protein CASSEKMMNTEAFF.

This clonotype showed up just a few times. The chain couples TRBV9 to TRBJ2-1; no reliable D call. The V gene lost 4 bases and the J gene lost 14 bases, with 22 bases spanning the gap. CDR1 SGDLS and CDR2 YYNGEE come from the germline V gene. The CDR3 is 14 amino acids. CDR3 protein: CASSPQSHDEEEFF. The CDR3 DNA reads TGTGCCAGCAGCCCCCAATCTCACGATGAAGAGGAGTTCTTC.